These 16 T cell receptor beta chains originate from one sample sequenced in a study of blood T cells in healthy people across ages. Alongside a J-beta primer mix, a sample-barcoded 5' primer served in a second PCR lasting about 7 to 12 cycles. TCRdb redid the calling of the 5' RACE reads with MiXCR, one entry per CDR3 protein. The sample includes 750,000 to 850,000 distinct CDR3 sequences, approximately 25% of them seen just once. These same records also appear under a second study, on T cells of mothers and their children.

Sequences were obtained from blood. Receptors originate from a boy younger than 18 in good health.

This clonotype came up a few times. V and J are TRBV29-1 and TRBJ1-1, with D possibly matching TRBD1 (6 bases). V was trimmed by 4 bases and J by 1 base, leaving 16 bases between them. The CDR3 covers 15 residues. CDR1 and CDR2 from the germline V gene are SQVTM and ANQGSEA. The CDR3 sequence is CSVVGTSAGNTEAFF. The CDR3 nucleotides are TGCAGCGTTGTAGGGACATCGGCTGGGAACACTGAAGCTTTCTTT. Complete variable domain (other parts from reference TRBV29-1 and TRBJ1-1): SAVISQKPSRDICQRGTSLTIQCQVDSQVTMMFWYRQQPGQSLTLIATANQGSEATYESGFVIDKFPISRPNLTFSTLTVSNMSPEDSSIYLCSVVGTSAGNTEAFFGQGTRLTVV.

This sequence joins TRBV20-1 and TRBJ2-3; 9 bases agree with TRBD1. CDR3 length equals 15 residues. Germline values: CDR1 DFQATT, CDR2 SNEGSKA (reference sequence). With 0 bases clipped from V and 3 bases from J, the junction kept 4 bases outside the gene matches. CDR3 protein: CSARDSGQGTDTQYF. The DNA of the CDR3 is TGCAGTGCTAGAGATTCGGGACAGGGAACAGATACGCAGTATTTT.

This clonotype was counted a few times. The V call is TRBV27, the J call TRBJ1-2; perhaps TRBD1 as D (5 bases). The CDR3 consists of 15 residues. The germline CDR1 and CDR2 sequences are MNHEY and SMNVEV (reference sequence). V dropped 3 bases and J dropped 2 bases, with 13 bases sitting between them. CDR3 sequence (DNA): TGTGCCAGCAGTTTCCTGGGGAGGGGCAACTATGGCTACACCTTC. It specifies CASSFLGRGNYGYTF.

This clonotype was counted only a few times. The rearrangement links TRBV4-1 to TRBJ1-5; possible D gene TRBD1, 5 bases. The CDR3 has 15 amino acids. Germline loops: CDR1 MGHRA, CDR2 YSYEKL. V lost 0 bases, J lost 0 bases, and 6 bases lay in between. CDR3 protein: CASSQEDSSNQPQHF. The DNA for the CDR3 is TGCGCCAGCAGCCAAGAAGACAGTAGCAATCAGCCCCAGCATTTT.

V is TRBV24-1 and J is TRBJ2-5; the D gene could be TRBD1 or TRBD2 (6 bases each). Trimming stripped 5 bases from V and 4 bases from J, with 10 bases between. CDR3 length: 13 amino acids. Germline V gene sequence: CDR1 KGHDR, CDR2 SFDVKD. This CDR3 is CATSAKGGETQYF. In DNA form, the CDR3 reads TGTGCCACCAGTGCCAAGGGGGGAGAGACCCAGTACTTC.

This clonotype came up a few times. The chain links TRBV4-1 to TRBJ2-1, with a tentative D call TRBD1 (5 bases). Germline V gene data show CDR1 as MGHRA and CDR2 as YSYEKL. The germline V and J ends were trimmed by 1 base and 4 bases, with 8 bases remaining between them. The CDR3 runs 14 residues. CDR3 protein: CASSQAPGYNEQFF. CDR3 nucleotides: TGCGCCAGCAGCCAAGCACCAGGGTACAATGAGCAGTTCTTC.

The genes are TRBV4-1 and TRBJ1-2; D ambiguous. Between the trimmed V and J ends, which lost 0 bases and 4 bases, there was a span of 9 bases. This CDR3 has 14 residues. CDR1 and CDR2 (germline): MGHRA, YSYEKL. The CDR3, as DNA: TGCGCCAGCAGCCAAGAAGGGAGTATCTATGGCTACACCTTC. Translating it yields CASSQEGSIYGYTF.

A single count supports this clonotype. The chain combines TRBV12-5 with TRBJ2-3; D gene ambiguous. V lost 2 bases and J lost 0, with 12 bases in between. This CDR3 region has 16 residues. Looked up from germline, CDR1 is LGHNT and CDR2 is FRNRAP. The CDR3 loop is CASGLWPAASTDTQYF. Written as DNA, the CDR3 is TGTGCTAGTGGTTTGTGGCCAGCCGCTAGCACAGATACGCAGTATTTT.

The rearrangement uses TRBV20-1 and TRBJ1-3, with a possible D match to TRBD1 (5 bases). V was trimmed by 3 bases and J by 3 bases, leaving 9 bases between them. The CDR3 sequence is 13 residues long. Germline V gives CDR1 DFQATT, CDR2 SNEGSKA (reference sequence). CDR3 sequence: CSASGRVGNTIYF. The CDR3 DNA reads as TGCAGTGCTAGCGGCAGGGTTGGAAACACCATATATTTT.

There are many counts of this clonotype. The CDR3 region has the DNA TGCAGCGTGACAGGGGCCCTAAACACTGAAGCTTTCTTT. This gives the protein CSVTGALNTEAFF. The chain has TRBV29-1 and TRBJ1-1; the match to TRBD1 covers 8 bases. This CDR3 has 13 residues. Germline trimming cut 6 bases from V and 2 bases from J; bases unmatched to any gene: 5. Looked up from germline, CDR1 is SQVTM and CDR2 is ANQGSEA.

The rearrangement uses TRBV29-1 and TRBJ2-1, with D perhaps matching TRBD2 (5 bases). Deletions cut 4 bases from V and 7 bases from J, with 14 bases between. The length of the CDR3 is 13 residues. Germline CDR1 is SQVTM and CDR2 is ANQGSEA. CDR3 coding DNA: TGCAGCGTTGTTGTAAGGACTGAGAATGAGCAGTTCTTC. Its translation is CSVVVRTENEQFF.

The chain links TRBV11-2 to TRBJ2-6, with D maybe TRBD1 (6 bases). Germline V gene sequence: CDR1 SGHAT, CDR2 FQNNGV. CDR3 length equals 15 residues. V gave up 5 bases and J gave up 0 bases, with 8 bases separating them. The CDR3 loop reads CASSGTTSGANVLTF. The DNA for the CDR3 is TGTGCCAGCAGCGGGACAACCTCTGGGGCCAACGTCCTGACTTTC.

This clonotype appeared a few times. The chain employs TRBV14 and TRBJ2-5; no reliable D call. TRBJ2-7 matches the DNA end more closely, so the J call is doubtful. Germline CDR1 reads SGHDN; CDR2 reads FVKESK. This CDR3 spans 12 amino acids. In nucleotides, the CDR3 is TGTGCCAGGATGTGGATGTCCTACGAGCAGTACTTC. This encodes CARMWMSYEQYF.

There are a few counts of this clonotype. The rearrangement joins TRBV27 to TRBJ1-5, with no clear D. The germline V gene has CDR1 MNHEY and CDR2 SMNVEV (reference sequence). The CDR3 loop spans 12 amino acids. Trimming stripped 8 bases from V and 6 bases from J, with 11 bases between. CDR3 DNA sequence: TGTGCCAGCTGTCACTCCGGTCAGCCCCAGCATTTT. It codes for CASCHSGQPQHF.

The V call is TRBV20-1, the J call TRBJ1-5, with no clear D. Looked up from germline, CDR1 is DFQATT and CDR2 is SNEGSKA (reference sequence). Trimming stripped 1 base from V and 3 bases from J, with 19 bases between. The CDR3 runs 17 residues. CDR3 in DNA: TGCAGTGCTAGAGCCTGGACCGGGGAAGGGTACAATCAGCCCCAGCATTTT. Translation: CSARAWTGEGYNQPQHF.

This chain connects TRBV2 to TRBJ2-7; no firm D call. The V and J ends lost 6 bases and 3 bases respectively, with 12 bases between them. The germline V gene encodes CDR1 SNHLY and CDR2 FYNNEI. The CDR3 runs 13 residues. CDR3 sequence reads: CASRPDLNYEQYF. CDR3 sequence (DNA): TGTGCCAGCAGGCCCGACTTAAACTACGAGCAGTACTTC.